The T cell receptor (beta chain) under discussion was sequenced for a study of cytomegalovirus exposure and HLA in healthy donors. This clone was seen a few times. Germline CDR1 reads MNHNS; CDR2 reads SASEGT. Trimming took 3 bases from V and 1 from J, leaving 15 bases between them. This CDR3 spans 16 amino acids. PCR involved 60 Vbeta and 13 Jbeta primers. Original processing methods: In a later analysis, around 10 million of tens of millions of unique beta chains occurred in at least two donors. Method: immunoSEQ multiplex PCR; TCRdb's copy keeps in-frame clones and lacks some. The DNA gave D and trimming, while V, J and clone size come from that table. The sample shows hundreds of thousands of clones, 75% to 90% of them seen only once.

The chain employs TRBV6-1 and TRBJ1-1; D is perhaps TRBD1 (5 bases). The sequence was collected from a boy aged 2 to 10 in good health and CMV-seronegative. The source material was PBMCs. The chain's CDR3 is CASSEAAQVRNTEAFF. CDR3 coding DNA: TGTGCCAGCAGTGAGGCGGCACAGGTCAGGAACACTGAAGCTTTCTTT.